What follows are 12 T cell receptor beta chains derived from one specimen sequenced in a study of control samples from healthy donors and cancer patients. Sequencing used immunoSEQ multiplex PCR; TCRdb keeps in-frame clones, though not all of them. The sample lists 120,000 or so clones; 70% to 90% were seen once. The sequenced material came from blood. The receptor set was obtained from a man in his fifties or sixties in good health.

The rearrangement links TRBV28 to TRBJ2-3, with D maybe TRBD2 (6 bases). Germline V gene data show CDR1 as MDHEN and CDR2 as SYDVKM. The V end was cut by 6 bases, the J end by 3 bases, with 16 bases between. The CDR3 is 15 residues long. CDR3 sequence reads: CASSPRGGITDTQYF. The CDR3 region has the DNA TGTGCCAGCAGCCCCCGGGGCGGGATAACAGATACGCAGTATTTT.

V is TRBV19 and J is TRBJ1-2, with 7 bases fitting TRBD1. With V trimmed by 8 bases and J by 2 bases, 8 bases remained unmatched. The CDR3 sequence is 14 residues long. Germline assignment: CDR1 LNHDA and CDR2 SQIVND (reference sequence). The CDR3 region has the DNA TGTGCCAGTTCCCCAGGGGGGGACAACTATGGCTACACCTTC. Encoded protein: CASSPGGDNYGYTF.

The chain links TRBV7-9 to TRBJ2-7; 8 positions agree with TRBD1. Germline assignment: CDR1 SEHNR and CDR2 FQNEAQ (reference sequence). CDR3 length equals 15 residues. J was trimmed by 3 bases and V by 4 bases; bases with no gene match: 8. CDR3 in amino acids: CASSSSQGAYYEQYF. The CDR3 coding sequence is TGTGCCAGCAGCTCGAGCCAGGGGGCCTACTACGAGCAGTACTTC.

V is TRBV7-2 and J is TRBJ1-1; D ambiguous. The V gene's germline CDR1 is SGHTA and CDR2 FQGNSA. The V end lost 1 base, the J end lost 2 bases, and 8 bases lay between the germline ends. The CDR3 has 14 residues. In DNA form, the CDR3 reads TGTGCCAGCAGCTTAGGGGTCTATAACACTGAAGCTTTCTTT. Protein product: CASSLGVYNTEAFF. Drawing the rest from reference TRBV7-2 and TRBJ1-1, the complete variable domain is GAGVSQSPSNKVTEKGKDVELRCDPISGHTALYWYRQSLGQGLEFLIYFQGNSAPDKSGLPSDRFSAERTGGSVSTLTIQRTQQEDSAVYLCASSLGVYNTEAFFGQGTRLTVV.

The chain employs TRBV15 and TRBJ1-1, with 9 positions matching TRBD1. Germline V gene lookup returns CDR1 LNHNV and CDR2 YYDKDF (reference sequence). J gave up 4 bases and V 3 bases, and 9 bases lay outside the gene matches. The CDR3 is made up of 16 amino acids. The CDR3 nucleotides read TGTGCCACCAGCAGCGGAGGGGACAGGGAGTCCACTGAAGCTTTCTTT. It yields the protein CATSSGGDRESTEAFF.

V gene TRBV5-4 combines with J gene TRBJ1-4; tentative D call: TRBD1 (6 bases). The CDR3 consists of 16 residues. The V end was cut by 0 bases, the J end by 7 bases, with 16 bases between. CDR1 SGHNT and CDR2 YYREEE come from the germline V gene (reference sequence). In DNA form, the CDR3 reads TGTGCCAGCAGCTTGGCATTAGGAGGGGGGAGTGAAAAACTGTTTTTT. Amino acid sequence: CASSLALGGGSEKLFF. Full variable domain (outside the CDR3, taken from reference TRBV5-4 and TRBJ1-4): ETGVTQSPTHLIKTRGQQVTLRCSSQSGHNTVSWYQQALGQGPQFIFQYYREEENGRGNFPPRFSGLQFPNYSSELNVNALELDDSALYLCASSLALGGGSEKLFFGSGTQLSVL.

The genes are TRBV3-1 (or the pseudogene TRBV3-2) and TRBJ2-3, with TRBD2 matching 10 bases. V was clipped by 1 base and J by 1 base; unmatched bases: 2. The CDR3 spans 16 residues. Germline V lookup: CDR1 LGHDT, CDR2 YNNKEL (reference sequence). The CDR3 is CASSQVTSGGTDTQYF. The CDR3 DNA is TGTGCCAGCAGCCAAGTAACTAGCGGGGGCACAGATACGCAGTATTTT.

J is TRBJ2-3 and V is TRBV9, with D hard to call. This CDR3 has 13 residues. The germline gives CDR1 SGDLS, CDR2 YYNGEE. Trimming pared 3 bases from V and 0 bases from J, leaving 5 bases between. The CDR3 spells CASSGGSTDTQYF. In nucleotides, the CDR3 is TGTGCCAGCAGCGGGGGAAGCACAGATACGCAGTATTTT.

V is TRBV28 and J is TRBJ2-1; no reliable D call. The CDR3 is 17 residues long. Germline CDR1 and CDR2: MDHEN and SYDVKM. Between the trimmed V and J ends, which lost 3 bases and 0 bases, there was a span of 15 bases. This CDR3 reads CASSFRLAPDSYNEQFF. CDR3 bases: TGTGCCAGCAGTTTTAGGTTGGCACCGGACTCCTACAATGAGCAGTTCTTC.

The CDR3: CASSGTGDEQYF. CDR3 DNA sequence: TGTGCCAGTAGTGGAACAGGGGATGAGCAGTACTTC. V is TRBV19 and J is TRBJ2-7; TRBD1 matches at 7 bases. After removal of 5 bases from V and 7 bases from J, the junction contained 5 bases not matched to a gene. The CDR3 extends over 12 amino acids. Per the germline V gene, CDR1 is LNHDA and CDR2 is SQIVND (reference sequence).

The V call is TRBV6-5, the J call TRBJ2-7, with TRBD2 matching over 9 bases. The CDR3 sequence is 14 residues long. J lost 4 bases, V lost 2 bases, and 3 bases had no gene match. Germline loops: CDR1 MNHEY, CDR2 SVGAGI. The CDR3 loop reads CASSYAGGPYEQYF. CDR3 nucleotides: TGTGCCAGCAGTTACGCGGGGGGGCCTTACGAGCAGTACTTC.

This clone was picked up one time. The chain joins TRBV7-2 to TRBJ2-1; D is perhaps TRBD1 (5 bases). V shed 1 base and J shed 5 bases, with 12 bases lying between them. Germline CDR1 is SGHTA and CDR2 is FQGNSA. This CDR3 has 15 amino acids. The CDR3 is CASSLGGRVDNEQFF. In DNA form, the CDR3 reads TGTGCCAGCAGCTTAGGAGGCAGGGTAGACAATGAGCAGTTCTTC.